Below, 14 T cell receptor beta chains from the same sample are listed, as sequenced in a study of blood T cell repertoires in COVID-19. Libraries were prepared by immunoSEQ multiplex PCR; TCRdb keeps only in-frame clonotypes and omits some of them. The sample records 170,000 or so clones, around 84% being singletons. Source material: peripheral blood. The source of these receptors is a man aged 55-75 years with COVID-19, enrolled during active disease.

This clone appeared a few times. The J gene is TRBJ1-1, the V gene TRBV6-5, with 9 bases lining up with TRBD1. This CDR3 comprises 14 residues. Germline-derived CDR1 and CDR2 are MNHEY and SVGAGI. The V segment lost 2 bases and the J segment 5 bases; nucleotides outside the gene matches: 3. The CDR3 loop is CASSYRTGDTEAFF. The CDR3 nucleotides read TGTGCCAGCAGTTACCGGACAGGGGATACTGAAGCTTTCTTT.

This chain joins TRBV5-4 and TRBJ2-1, with D possibly matching TRBD2 (5 bases). This CDR3 has 15 residues. Deletions cut 4 bases from V and 6 bases from J, with 17 bases between. CDR1 and CDR2 from the germline V gene are SGHNT and YYREEE (reference sequence). CDR3 region: CASSRGPTEGNEQFF. In DNA form, the CDR3 reads TGTGCCAGCAGCCGGGGTCCCACCGAGGGCAATGAGCAGTTCTTC.

In DNA, the CDR3 is TGTGCCAGCAGCTTAATAAGACAGGATCCCTACGAGCAGTACTTC. It is translated as CASSLIRQDPYEQYF. The V gene is TRBV7-9, the J gene TRBJ2-7, with D possibly being TRBD1 (6 bases). The V end lost 2 bases, the J end lost 2 bases, and 13 bases lay between the germline ends. The CDR3 extends over 15 amino acids. Germline CDR1 SEHNR, CDR2 FQNEAQ (reference sequence).

The V gene is TRBV12-3 or TRBV12-4, the J gene TRBJ1-4; D is perhaps TRBD1 (5 bases). The CDR3 consists of 13 residues. Trimming removed 2 bases at V and 8 bases at J, with 9 bases between. CDR3 bases: TGTGCCAGCAGTTTACAGGGCGGCGAAAAACTGTTTTTT. Its translation: CASSLQGGEKLFF.

This chain joins TRBV19 and TRBJ1-1; tentatively, D is TRBD1 (6 bases). In germline, CDR1 is LNHDA, CDR2 SQIVND (reference sequence). The germline V and J ends were trimmed by 4 bases and 0 bases, with 15 bases remaining between them. This CDR3 is built from 16 residues. CDR3 nucleotide sequence: TGTGCCAGTAGTAGACAGGAAAGGCCCATGAACACTGAAGCTTTCTTT. This sequence encodes CASSRQERPMNTEAFF.

This sequence joins TRBV5-5 and TRBJ1-4; D is possibly TRBD1 (6 bases). The CDR3 runs 15 residues. Germline lookup yields CDR1 SGHKS and CDR2 YYEKEE (reference sequence). V was pared by 3 bases and J by 6 bases, with 15 bases between. In DNA, the CDR3 is TGTGCCAGCAGCTGGGGGGGCAGCCTTGATGAAAAACTGTTTTTT. Protein product: CASSWGGSLDEKLFF.

The V call is TRBV29-1, the J call TRBJ2-3, with D perhaps matching TRBD1 (6 bases). Germline values: CDR1 SQVTM, CDR2 ANQGSEA. Trimming stripped 8 bases from V and 0 bases from J, with 12 bases between. The CDR3 runs 13 residues. This CDR3 reads CSSTDRSTDTQYF. CDR3 bases: TGCAGCTCTACAGACAGGAGCACAGATACGCAGTATTTT.

The chain couples TRBV2 to TRBJ1-1; 8 positions agree with TRBD1. V was clipped by 6 bases and J by 5 bases; unmatched bases: 8. The CDR3 spans 14 residues. CDR1 and CDR2 (germline): SNHLY, FYNNEI. This CDR3 reads CASSMDRVGTEAFF. The CDR3 region has the DNA TGTGCCAGCAGCATGGACAGGGTGGGGACTGAAGCTTTCTTT.

At least ten counts were recorded for this clone. V gene TRBV19 combines with J gene TRBJ1-1, with D possibly being TRBD1 (5 bases). Germline loops: CDR1 LNHDA, CDR2 SQIVND (reference sequence). The ends were cut back, 7 bases at V and 5 bases at J, with 14 bases in the middle. The CDR3 is 13 residues long. The CDR3 coding sequence is TGTGCCAGTACAGGCAGGGTAGGTACTGAAGCTTTCTTT. This encodes CASTGRVGTEAFF.

The chain joins TRBV7-2 to TRBJ1-2; 8 bases agree with TRBD1. Germline V gene data show CDR1 as SGHTA and CDR2 as FQGNSA. The CDR3 length is 15 residues. V gave up 3 bases and J gave up 4 bases; unmatched junction bases: 7. This CDR3 is CASSFTGGIGYGYTF. The CDR3 DNA reads TGTGCCAGCAGCTTCACAGGGGGTATCGGCTATGGCTACACCTTC.

CDR3 residues: CASSSDSYTGELFF. The DNA of the CDR3 is TGTGCCAGCAGCTCCGACAGCTACACCGGGGAGCTGTTTTTT. This rearrangement joins TRBV13 to TRBJ2-2, with D perhaps matching TRBD1 (5 bases). CDR1 PRHDT and CDR2 FYEKMQ come from the germline V gene (reference sequence). Trimming cost V 4 bases and J 3 bases, with 9 bases left between them. This CDR3 has 14 amino acids.

This sequence joins TRBV24-1 and TRBJ2-2; 8 bases are a match to TRBD2. CDR3 length equals 16 residues. V lost 2 bases and J lost 7; bases outside the gene matches: 8. Germline-derived CDR1 and CDR2 are KGHDR and SFDVKD. CDR3 nucleotide sequence: TGTGCCACCAGTGATTCGGACGGGGGGGCCTACGGGGAGCTGTTTTTT. Translating it yields CATSDSDGGAYGELFF.

This chain connects TRBV7-3 to TRBJ2-1; 13 nucleotides agree with TRBD2. Per germline, CDR1 SGHTA and CDR2 FQGTGA. Trimming cost V 5 bases and J 7 bases; bases outside gene matches: 20. The CDR3 contains 20 residues. The CDR3 bases are TGTGCCAGCAGCAGCAAACCAAGTCCCGGGACTAGCGGGAAGGGAAATGAGCAGTTCTTC. Its translation is CASSSKPSPGTSGKGNEQFF. Full variable domain (remainder filled in from reference TRBV7-3 and TRBJ2-1): GAGVSQTPSNKVTEKGKYVELRCDPISGHTALYWYRQSLGQGPEFLIYFQGTGAADDSGLPNDRFFAVRPEGSVSTLKIQRTERGDSAVYLCASSSKPSPGTSGKGNEQFFGPGTRLTVL.

The V call is TRBV6-5, the J call TRBJ2-1; TRBD2 matches 9 bases. CDR3 size: 16 residues. The germline gives CDR1 MNHEY, CDR2 SVGAGI. With V trimmed by 0 bases and J by 5 bases, 5 bases remained unmatched. This CDR3 is CASSYSSAGGNNEQFF. Here the CDR3 DNA reads TGTGCCAGCAGTTACTCGAGTGCGGGAGGGAACAATGAGCAGTTCTTC.